The 19 T cell receptor beta chains below were found in one sample sequenced in a study of control samples from healthy donors and cancer patients. The data were produced by immunoSEQ multiplex PCR, yet TCRdb's version contains in-frame clones alone and is incomplete. The sample includes about 65,000 clones, 90% of them seen just once. Sequenced material: PBMCs. Every receptor here comes from a woman aged 45-65 years with colorectal cancer.

Written as DNA, the CDR3 is TGTGCCAGCAGCTTACTCGCCGGGGAGCTGTTTTTT. Protein sequence: CASSLLAGELFF. The V gene is TRBV7-8, the J gene TRBJ2-2; no clear D. The CDR3 length is 12 residues. The germline gives CDR1 SGHVS, CDR2 FQNEAQ. Trimming removed 2 bases at V and 6 bases at J, with 4 bases between. The whole variable domain, filled in from reference TRBV7-8 and TRBJ2-2, reads GAGVSQSPRYKVAKRGQDVALRCDPISGHVSLFWYQQALGQGPEFLTYFQNEAQLDKSGLPSDRFFAERPEGSVSTLKIQRTQQEDSAVYLCASSLLAGELFFGEGSRLTVL.

This sequence joins TRBV28 and TRBJ1-5; possibly TRBD1 for D (6 bases). Trimming left V 3 bases short and J 1 base short, with 19 bases between. The CDR3 contains 18 residues. CDR1 and CDR2 (germline): MDHEN, SYDVKM. The CDR3 protein is CASSFGDTGFWSNQPQHF. The CDR3 nucleotides are TGTGCCAGCAGTTTTGGGGACACAGGGTTTTGGAGCAATCAGCCCCAGCATTTT. Full variable domain (rest looked up from reference TRBV28 and TRBJ1-5): DVKVTQSSRYLVKRTGEKVFLECVQDMDHENMFWYRQDPGLGLRLIYFSYDVKMKEKGDIPEGYSVSREKKERFSLILESASTNQTSMYLCASSFGDTGFWSNQPQHFGDGTRLSIL.

The rearrangement uses TRBV24-1 and TRBJ2-2, with a tentative D call TRBD1 (6 bases). V was cut by 1 base and J by 5 bases, with 7 bases left in between. The CDR3 spans 14 residues. Germline CDR1 is KGHDR and CDR2 is SFDVKD. As DNA, the CDR3 is TGTGCCACCAGTGATTTCAGGGGAACCGGGGAGCTGTTTTTT. Translating gives CATSDFRGTGELFF.

This chain connects TRBV19 to TRBJ1-6; possibly TRBD1 for D (5 bases). Between the trimmed V and J ends, which lost 1 base and 10 bases, there was a span of 17 bases. The CDR3 length is 16 residues. Germline assignment: CDR1 LNHDA and CDR2 SQIVND (reference sequence). The CDR3 region is CASSIGGAAPGSPLHF. The CDR3 DNA sequence: TGTGCCAGTAGTATAGGGGGCGCCGCACCGGGCTCACCCCTCCACTTT.

The chain employs TRBV12-3 or TRBV12-4 and TRBJ1-1, with D hard to call. V lost 6 bases, J lost 7 bases, and 12 bases lay in between. The CDR3 has 12 residues. The CDR3 DNA reads as TGTGCCAGCAGCCGAGGACGGAGTGAAGCTTTCTTT. It codes for CASSRGRSEAFF.

In regard to this clone: Other DNA sequences of this sample code for an identical CDR3. The chain combines TRBV7-9 with TRBJ1-2, with TRBD1 matching 8 bases. Germline CDR1 is SEHNR and CDR2 is FQNEAQ (reference sequence). V lost 4 bases and J lost 6; bases outside the gene matches: 16. The CDR3 spans 17 residues. In DNA, the CDR3 is TGTGCCAGCAGCTCTTCCAGGGGGCTAGGGGGGATTGATGGCTACACCTTC. This sequence encodes CASSSSRGLGGIDGYTF.

V usage is TRBV24-1 and J usage is TRBJ2-7; perhaps TRBD1 as D (6 bases). The CDR3 covers 15 residues. Trimming pared 4 bases from V and 4 bases from J, leaving 16 bases between. Germline loops: CDR1 KGHDR, CDR2 SFDVKD. The DNA of the CDR3 is TGTGCCACCAGTGACGGGACACCCGGTTCGTACGAGCAGTACTTC. Its translation is CATSDGTPGSYEQYF.

The table lists this clone with a few counts. This chain joins TRBV18 and TRBJ1-1; possible D gene TRBD1, 5 bases. Germline V gives CDR1 KGHSH, CDR2 LQKENI. The CDR3 length is 14 residues. V lost 2 bases, J lost 7 bases, and 14 bases lay in between. For the CDR3, the DNA is TGTGCCAGCTCACCAGTTGATTTCAGGGTTGAAGCTTTCTTT. It yields the protein CASSPVDFRVEAFF.

The CDR3 sequence: CASWGEGADSYGYTF. CDR3 DNA: TGTGCCAGCTGGGGCGAGGGGGCTGATAGCTATGGCTACACCTTC. The chain couples TRBV18 to TRBJ1-2; TRBD1 aligns across 7 bases. The CDR3 contains 15 residues. The V gene end was trimmed by 7 bases and the J gene end by 4 bases; junction bases not matched to a gene: 12. In germline, CDR1 is KGHSH, CDR2 LQKENI.

This chain uses TRBV6-2 or TRBV6-3 with TRBJ1-5; 8 positions match TRBD1. Germline V lookup: CDR1 MNHEY, CDR2 SVGEGT. Unmatched junction bases numbered 25, after V lost 6 bases and J lost 0 bases. There are 22 residues in the CDR3. The CDR3 nucleotides read TGTGCCAGCAGACCTTCTGGTGGGCAGGGGGCTCCGAGTCTATATAGCAATCAGCCCCAGCATTTT. Amino acids: CASRPSGGQGAPSLYSNQPQHF.

The J gene is TRBJ1-2, the V gene TRBV7-9, with D maybe TRBD1 (5 bases). V was clipped by 0 bases and J by 4 bases, with 9 bases between them. The CDR3 runs to 14 residues. Looked up from germline, CDR1 is SEHNR and CDR2 is FQNEAQ (reference sequence). Here the CDR3 DNA reads TGTGCCAGCAGCTTAGCGGGAGGGACCTATGGCTACACCTTC. Its protein product is CASSLAGGTYGYTF.

The chain joins TRBV9 to TRBJ2-1, with TRBD2 as a possible D gene (6 bases). This CDR3 contains 16 residues. The germline CDR1 and CDR2 sequences are SGDLS and YYNGEE. Trimming pared 0 bases from V and 4 bases from J, leaving 14 bases between. The CDR3 DNA reads TGTGCCAGCAGCGTAGGCCCTAGCGTACATTACAATGAGCAGTTCTTC. Translated, it gives CASSVGPSVHYNEQFF.

On this clone itself: The same CDR3 also results from other DNA sequences found in this sample. The chain couples TRBV3-1 (or the pseudogene TRBV3-2) to TRBJ2-5, with 15 bases fitting TRBD2. From germline, CDR1 is LGHDT and CDR2 YNNKEL (reference sequence). The junction had 3 bases not matched to a gene; V was cut back by 3 bases and J by 4 bases. This CDR3 has 16 amino acids. The CDR3 sequence: CASSHGLAGGRETQYF. The CDR3 DNA reads TGTGCCAGCAGCCACGGACTAGCGGGAGGGCGAGAGACCCAGTACTTC.

The chain employs TRBV7-3 and TRBJ2-3, with unresolved D. The CDR3 length is 13 residues. Per germline, CDR1 SGHTA and CDR2 FQGTGA. V gave up 3 bases and J gave up 3 bases, with 7 bases separating them. CDR3 protein: CASSFYSTDTQYF. CDR3 sequence (DNA): TGTGCCAGCAGCTTTTACTCGACAGATACGCAGTATTTT.

This chain connects TRBV3-1 (or the pseudogene TRBV3-2) to TRBJ2-3; D possibly corresponds to TRBD1 (5 bases). The V gene lost 8 bases and the J gene lost 2 bases, with 8 bases spanning the gap. Germline V gene sequence: CDR1 LGHDT, CDR2 YNNKEL (reference sequence). The CDR3 spans 12 residues. For the CDR3, the DNA is TGTGCCAGCGTAGGGGACACAGATACGCAGTATTTT. Protein sequence: CASVGDTDTQYF.

The J gene is TRBJ1-2, the V gene TRBV6-6; D is unclear. Trimming took 6 bases from V and 7 from J, leaving 12 bases between them. CDR1 is MNHNY and CDR2 is SVGAGI in the germline V gene (reference sequence). The CDR3 is 12 amino acids. In nucleotides, the CDR3 is TGTGCCAGCAGCTCCCCTGGCGGTGGCTACACCTTC. This codes for CASSSPGGGYTF.

This chain joins TRBV2 and TRBJ2-7; D is possibly TRBD2 (5 bases). Trimming stripped 4 bases from V and 3 bases from J, with 13 bases between. In germline, CDR1 is SNHLY, CDR2 FYNNEI. The CDR3 is 14 residues long. This CDR3 reads CASSAGLLRYEQYF. CDR3 nucleotide sequence: TGTGCCAGCAGTGCTGGACTTCTTCGCTACGAGCAGTACTTC. The full variable domain, rest sourced from reference TRBV2 and TRBJ2-7, is EPEVTQTPSHQVTQMGQEVILRCVPISNHLYFYWYRQILGQKVEFLVSFYNNEISEKSEIFDDQFSVERPDGSNFTLKIRSTKLEDSAMYFCASSAGLLRYEQYFGPGTRLTVT.

V is TRBV2 and J is TRBJ1-2; D not certain. Germline lookup yields CDR1 SNHLY and CDR2 FYNNEI. Trimming left V 4 bases short and J 8 bases short, with 17 bases between. This CDR3 has 14 amino acids. CDR3 protein: CASSVLDYMEGYTF. CDR3 sequence (DNA): TGTGCCAGCAGTGTACTGGATTATATGGAGGGCTACACCTTC.

The genes are TRBV7-6 and TRBJ2-7, with TRBD2 matching 7 bases. Germline V gene lookup returns CDR1 SGHVS and CDR2 FNYEAQ. The ends lost 3 bases at V and 3 bases at J; junction bases unmatched: 2. The CDR3 loop spans 13 amino acids. The CDR3 nucleotides read TGTGCCAGCAGCTTGGCGGGAGACTACGAGCAGTACTTC. Its protein is CASSLAGDYEQYF.